A selection of T cell receptor beta chains follows, all from one sample in a study of PD-1 blockade in classical Hodgkin lymphoma. Generated by immunoSEQ multiplex PCR, the TCRdb table keeps only in-frame clones and is missing some. The table records some 41,000 clones, around 72% of them present only once. Sample: peripheral blood mononuclear cells (PBMCs), taken before the second cycle of nivolumab. These TCRs come from a human donor with classical Hodgkin lymphoma. Both conserved end residues are part of each CDR3. D genes are given only for firm matches. Clone sizes are given selectively: once, few, many, or a class where the clone is expanded.

len	d_gene	j_gene	v_gene	abundance	CDR3aa	CDR3nt
15	.	TRBJ1-3	TRBV19	.	CASSIGGASGNTIYF	TGTGCCAGTAGTATTGGGGGGGCGAGTGGAAACACCATATATTTT
15	TRBD1	TRBJ1-6	TRBV29-1	.	CSVVTGGRPNSPLHF	TGCAGCGTTGTTACAGGGGGCCGCCCCAATTCACCCCTCCACTTT
14	.	TRBJ1-4	TRBV14	.	CASSQWGQGEKLFF	TGTGCCAGCAGCCAGTGGGGCCAGGGGGAAAAACTGTTTTTT
13	.	TRBJ2-1	TRBV6-5	.	CASRIAEGNEQFF	TGTGCCAGCAGAATAGCAGAGGGCAATGAGCAGTTCTTC
15	.	TRBJ1-6	TRBV30	once	CAWRSRASYNSPLHF	TGTGCCTGGAGGTCCCGGGCCTCCTATAATTCACCCCTCCACTTT
13	.	TRBJ1-5	TRBV27	.	CASRKGNNQPQHF	TGTGCCAGCAGGAAGGGCAATAATCAGCCCCAGCATTTT
13	TRBD1	TRBJ1-2	TRBV6-6	.	CASSFRDRGRSTF	TGTGCCAGCAGTTTCCGGGACAGGGGGCGATCCACCTTC
15	.	TRBJ2-4	TRBV28	.	CASSLGGEAKNIQYF	TGTGCCAGCAGTTTAGGTGGGGAAGCCAAAAACATTCAGTACTTC
13	TRBD2	TRBJ2-7	TRBV6-5	many	CASTPGLAHEQYF	TGTGCCAGCACTCCGGGACTAGCCCACGAGCAGTACTTC
17	TRBD2	TRBJ2-5	TRBV4-3	.	CASSQVEVLAGGETQYF	TGCGCCAGCAGCCAAGTAGAAGTCCTAGCGGGTGGCGAGACCCAGTACTTC
13	.	TRBJ2-1	TRBV30	few	CASRDWEGGEQFF	TGTGCCTCTCGGGACTGGGAGGGGGGTGAGCAGTTCTTC
12	.	TRBJ1-2	TRBV28	few	CAGSQPNYGYTF	TGTGCCGGTAGTCAACCCAACTATGGCTACACCTTC
15	TRBD1	TRBJ2-1	TRBV7-9	.	CASSFPGTGDNEQFF	TGTGCCAGCAGCTTTCCCGGGACAGGGGACAATGAGCAGTTCTTC
16	TRBD2	TRBJ2-1	TRBV28	.	CASSRLAGGTYNEQFF	TGTGCCAGCAGCCGATTAGCGGGAGGAACCTACAATGAGCAGTTCTTC
14	.	TRBJ2-7	TRBV5-1	few	CASRSGLGDYEQYF	TGCGCCAGCAGGTCCGGGTTGGGGGACTACGAGCAGTACTTC
13	.	TRBJ1-1	TRBV19	.	CASNIRGLAEAFF	TGTGCCAGTAATATACGGGGGCTGGCTGAAGCTTTCTTT
15	TRBD2	TRBJ2-1	TRBV9	.	CASSPTSGGAYEQFF	TGTGCCAGCAGCCCCACTAGCGGGGGGGCCTATGAGCAGTTCTTC
14	.	TRBJ1-6	TRBV28	few	CASSSRVFNSPLHF	TGTGCCAGCAGTTCCAGGGTTTTTAATTCACCCCTCCACTTT
10	.	TRBJ1-1	TRBV20-1	.	CSARGVEAFF	TGCAGTGCTAGGGGCGTTGAAGCTTTCTTT